This entry is about one T cell receptor (beta chain). The CDR3 extends over 21 amino acids. V was pared by 2 bases and J by 2 bases, with 16 bases of the junction left unmatched. Germline-derived CDR1 and CDR2 are KGHSH and LQKENI. This sample is drawn from a study of blood T cell repertoires in COVID-19. Profiling relied on immunoSEQ multiplex PCR, and the TCRdb table lists in-frame clones only, not all of them. The data contain over 250,000 clones, roughly 90% of them singletons. J is TRBJ2-3 and V is TRBV18; 13 bases agree with TRBD2. This TCR came from a woman aged 55-69 years with acute or convalescent COVID-19. The source material was peripheral blood. CDR3 protein: CASSPSRTSGSLWNSTDTQYF. Here the CDR3 DNA reads TGTGCCAGCTCACCATCTAGGACTAGCGGGAGCTTGTGGAATTCCACAGATACGCAGTATTTT. The full variable domain, in which reference TRBV18 and TRBJ2-3 provide the parts outside the CDR3, is NAGVMQNPRHLVRRRGQEARLRCSPMKGHSHVYWYRQLPEEGLKFMVYLQKENIIDESGMPKERFSAEFPKEGPSILRIQQVVRGDSAAYFCASSPSRTSGSLWNSTDTQYFGPGTRLTVL.